This TCR beta chain stems from a study of cytomegalovirus exposure and HLA in healthy donors. Points from the study as a whole: Rarity characterized most TCR sequences, yet some public TCRs appeared in many donors. Some TCR beta chains (roughly 160 of them) were listed as cytomegalovirus-associated.

This clone appeared once. Its specificity is unknown. Libraries were prepared by immunoSEQ multiplex PCR; TCRdb keeps only in-frame clonotypes and omits some of them. This sample carries 150,000 to 200,000 clones, approximately 87% of them seen once, and the ten largest clones take roughly 1.5%. The donors were part of the roughly 110-subject validation cohort, which stood apart from the roughly 670-subject first cohort. Germline V CDR1 and CDR2: MNHNS, SASEGT. The trim removed 6 bases at V and 0 bases at J, leaving 4 bases unmatched. The CDR3 runs 14 residues. This receptor was identified in a woman aged 25 to 39 in good health and CMV-seronegative. The chain couples TRBV6-1 to TRBJ1-2, with 7 bases lining up with TRBD1. Sequencing used PBMCs. CDR3: CASRRDRSNYGYTF. In DNA, the CDR3 is TGTGCCAGCAGACGGGACAGATCTAACTATGGCTACACCTTC.